These 10 T cell receptor beta chains were all obtained from the same sample, sequenced in a study of shared clonotypes between healthy human individuals. Method: immunoSEQ multiplex PCR; TCRdb's copy keeps in-frame clones and lacks some. The table shows around 2.3 million clones, with 95% occurring only once. Source material: naive CD4+ T cells sorted from blood. Subset indicated: CD45RA+ positively selected. The receptors stem from a young man in good health.

The sample holds many counts of this clone. The rearrangement uses TRBV10-3 and TRBJ1-1, with unresolved D. Germline CDR1 reads ENHRY; CDR2 reads SYGVKD. Deletions cut 2 bases from V and 8 bases from J, with 9 bases between. The CDR3 runs to 12 residues. Here the CDR3 reads CAISEGGSEAFF. The DNA of the CDR3 is TGTGCCATCAGTGAGGGCGGGAGCGAAGCTTTCTTT.

This clone occurred once. The chain joins TRBV2 to TRBJ1-2, with unresolved D. V gave up 3 bases and J gave up 6 bases, with 8 bases separating them. This CDR3 is 12 amino acids long. Germline assignment: CDR1 SNHLY and CDR2 FYNNEI. CDR3 protein: CASSELSHGYTF. DNA for the CDR3: TGTGCCAGCAGTGAGCTATCCCATGGCTACACCTTC.

Comments on this clone: Other DNA sequences within the sample encode an identical CDR3. V and J are TRBV18 and TRBJ2-3, with D hard to call. There are 12 residues in the CDR3. Between the trimmed V and J ends, which lost 2 bases and 3 bases, there was a span of 3 bases. CDR1 is KGHSH, CDR2 LQKENI, per germline. The chain's CDR3 is CASSPITDTQYF. DNA of the CDR3: TGTGCCAGCTCACCAATAACAGATACGCAGTATTTT.

The chain joins TRBV19 to TRBJ2-7; D is tentatively TRBD1 or TRBD2 (5 bases each). This CDR3 is built from 16 residues. The V end lost 5 bases, the J end lost 3 bases, and 20 bases lay between the germline ends. CDR1 and CDR2 from the germline V gene are LNHDA and SQIVND (reference sequence). This CDR3 is CASSSPGGDRRYEQYF. The CDR3 region has the DNA TGTGCCAGTAGTTCCCCAGGTGGGGACCGCCGCTACGAGCAGTACTTC.

A word on this clone: The sample holds other DNA sequences that translate to the same CDR3. The chain is built from TRBV30 and TRBJ1-6; the D is unclear. This CDR3 region has 16 residues. V gave up 0 bases and J gave up 0 bases, with 9 bases separating them. Germline V gene sequence: CDR1 GTSNPN, CDR2 SVGIG (reference sequence). In DNA form, the CDR3 reads TGTGCCTGGAGTGTACCGGGGAGCTCCTATAATTCACCCCTCCACTTT. Its protein product is CAWSVPGSSYNSPLHF.

The CDR3 protein is CASSLEADLRNSPLHF. CDR3 DNA sequence: TGTGCCAGCAGCTTGGAAGCAGACCTGCGGAATTCACCCCTCCACTTT. The chain employs TRBV5-4 and TRBJ1-6; D not resolved. With 0 bases removed from V and 7 bases from J, the gap between germline ends came to 14 bases. Germline lookup yields CDR1 SGHNT and CDR2 YYREEE (reference sequence). CDR3 length: 16 amino acids.

This chain links TRBV9 with TRBJ2-1; a weak D match, TRBD1 (6 bases). Germline V gene sequence: CDR1 SGDLS, CDR2 YYNGEE. Trimming shortened V by 4 bases and J by 0 bases, and 20 bases separated the two germline ends. The CDR3 covers 18 residues. CDR3 bases: TGTGCCAGCAGCTCAAGGGGGTTTGGGAAGAGCTCCTACAATGAGCAGTTCTTC. Translated, it gives CASSSRGFGKSSYNEQFF.

The rearrangement uses TRBV10-3 and TRBJ1-5; D is uncertain. Between the trimmed V and J ends, which lost 7 bases and 3 bases, there was a span of 7 bases. This CDR3 comprises 12 residues. Germline loops: CDR1 ENHRY, CDR2 SYGVKD. CDR3 DNA sequence: TGTGCCATCAAGCAGCCCAATCAGCCCCAGCATTTT. Protein: CAIKQPNQPQHF.

The chain links TRBV6-5 to TRBJ1-5; D not resolved. Germline V CDR1 and CDR2: MNHEY, SVGAGI. Trimming took off 7 bases at V and 3 bases at J, with 10 bases between the two ends. CDR3 length: 13 amino acids. CDR3 nucleotide sequence: TGTGCCAGCACTCTAGCCTCCAATCAGCCCCAGCATTTT. Its translation is CASTLASNQPQHF.

V and J are TRBV2 and TRBJ2-2, with 12 bases aligning to TRBD1. This CDR3 region has 18 residues. Germline loops: CDR1 SNHLY, CDR2 FYNNEI. The junction had 12 bases not matched to a gene; V was cut back by 3 bases and J by 7 bases. In nucleotides, the CDR3 is TGTGCCAGCAGTGACCCGGGACAGGGGGCCTTGTTGAGCGGGGAGCTGTTTTTT. Its translation: CASSDPGQGALLSGELFF.